These T cell receptor beta chains were read from a single sample in a study of OX40 agonist ivuxolimab in advanced cancers. Here immunoSEQ multiplex PCR was the method, and the copy in TCRdb shows in-frame clones only, minus some. The sample shows tens of thousands of clones, 90% of them seen only once. The sample here was CD4+ or CD8+ T cells sorted from blood, taken in a trial of the OX40 agonist ivuxolimab. The receptors stem from an adult with an advanced solid tumor such as melanoma, head and neck, liver or kidney cancer. Both conserved end residues are part of each CDR3. The order of the fields is D gene, J gene, clone size, V gene, CDR3 DNA, CDR3 protein. D genes are given only for firm matches. Rows give clone size only sometimes, using once, few, many, or a class for an expanded clone.

D: -
J: TRBJ2-7
size: -
V: TRBV27
DNA: TGTGCCAGCAGTTTATCGGGCAGCCCCGAGCAGTACTTC
CDR3: CASSLSGSPEQYF

D: TRBD2
J: TRBJ2-3
size: -
V: TRBV27
DNA: TGTGCCAGCAGTTTATCGGCGGGAGGGCCTAGCACAGATACGCAGTATTTT
CDR3: CASSLSAGGPSTDTQYF

D: -
J: TRBJ2-2
size: -
V: TRBV25-1
DNA: TGTGCCAGCAGTGAACCCCCCGCCACCGGGGAGCTGTTTTTT
CDR3: CASSEPPATGELFF

D: -
J: TRBJ2-7
size: once
V: TRBV27
DNA: TGTGCCAGCAGTTCCTGGACAGACTCCTACGAGCAGTACTTC
CDR3: CASSSWTDSYEQYF

D: -
J: TRBJ1-6
size: -
V: TRBV7-6
DNA: TGTGCCAGCAGCGATACAGGGATCAACTCACCCCTCCACTTT
CDR3: CASSDTGINSPLHF

D: TRBD1
J: TRBJ2-7
size: -
V: TRBV19
DNA: TGTGCCAGTAGTAACGACAGGGGGACCTACGAGCAGTACTTC
CDR3: CASSNDRGTYEQYF

D: TRBD2
J: TRBJ2-7
size: once
V: TRBV30
DNA: TGTGCCTGGAGTCCCTCATGGGTAGCGGGGTTGTACGAGCAGTACTTC
CDR3: CAWSPSWVAGLYEQYF

D: TRBD2
J: TRBJ2-3
size: -
V: TRBV28
DNA: TGTGCCAGCAGGGCCCCTAGCGGGAGAAGCACAGATACGCAGTATTTT
CDR3: CASRAPSGRSTDTQYF

D: -
J: TRBJ2-7
size: -
V: TRBV9
DNA: TGTGCCAGCAGCCAAAACGGGGGCAAGAGCGACGAGCAGTACTTC
CDR3: CASSQNGGKSDEQYF

D: -
J: TRBJ2-1
size: -
V: TRBV7-9
DNA: TGTGCCAGCAACCGGGCTAGCAATGAGCAGTTCTTC
CDR3: CASNRASNEQFF

D: -
J: TRBJ1-6
size: -
V: TRBV23-1
DNA: TGCGCCAGCAGTCACCCCGCGGGTTATAGGGGCATAGCCCTCCACTTT
CDR3: CASSHPAGYRGIALHF

D: TRBD2
J: TRBJ2-1
size: -
V: TRBV2
DNA: TGTGCCAGCATAGCGGGAGGGCTCAGCTCCTACAATGAGCAGTTCTTC
CDR3: CASIAGGLSSYNEQFF

D: -
J: TRBJ2-1
size: -
V: TRBV5-1
DNA: TGCGCCAGCAGCTTCTTGGCGGGGAGTGAGCAGTTCTTC
CDR3: CASSFLAGSEQFF

D: -
J: TRBJ2-7
size: few
V: TRBV11-2
DNA: TGTGCCCTACTCGTACCGGAGGGGGTAGACGAGCAGTACTTC
CDR3: CALLVPEGVDEQYF

D: TRBD2
J: TRBJ2-5
size: -
V: TRBV5-1
DNA: TGCGCCAGCAGCTTCTCTAGCGGGGGGGCCCTGGAGACCCAGTACTTC
CDR3: CASSFSSGGALETQYF

D: -
J: TRBJ2-7
size: -
V: TRBV29-1
DNA: TGCAGCGTCGAACAGGGAGATAACCACTACGAGCAGTACTTC
CDR3: CSVEQGDNHYEQYF

D: TRBD2
J: TRBJ2-7
size: -
V: TRBV27
DNA: TGTGCCAGCACCCTGAGGGGCGGGAGGACTTTCTACGAGCAGTACTTC
CDR3: CASTLRGGRTFYEQYF

D: -
J: TRBJ1-5
size: -
V: TRBV27
DNA: TGTGCCAGCAGCTCCATCTTAGGGGGGGCAAACCAGCCCCAGCATTTT
CDR3: CASSSILGGANQPQHF

D: -
J: TRBJ1-2
size: -
V: TRBV5-8
DNA: TGTGCCAGCAGCTTACGGGACTATGGCTACACCTTC
CDR3: CASSLRDYGYTF

D: TRBD2
J: TRBJ2-1
size: -
V: TRBV11-2
DNA: TGTGCCAGCAGCTTAGTAGCGGGAGATGGTAGTGAGCAGTTCTTC
CDR3: CASSLVAGDGSEQFF

D: -
J: TRBJ1-6
size: -
V: TRBV27
DNA: TGTGCCAGCAGTCGAGGGGACCTAAGAACCCTCCACTTT
CDR3: CASSRGDLRTLHF

D: -
J: TRBJ2-1
size: -
V: TRBV9
DNA: TGTGCCAGCAGCGATAGTGGGGGGCCTGATGAGCAGTTCTTC
CDR3: CASSDSGGPDEQFF

D: TRBD1
J: TRBJ2-7
size: -
V: TRBV19
DNA: TGTGCCAGTAGTTTCCGGGACAGGGGGTCCGAGCAGTACTTC
CDR3: CASSFRDRGSEQYF

D: TRBD2
J: TRBJ2-7
size: once
V: TRBV9
DNA: TGTGCCAGCTCTCCGGGACTAGCGGGGAGGGAGCAGTACTTC
CDR3: CASSPGLAGREQYF

D: TRBD2
J: TRBJ2-7
size: -
V: TRBV7-8
DNA: TGTGCCAGCATATTGGGACTAGCGGGATCGGGATACGAGCAGTACTTC
CDR3: CASILGLAGSGYEQYF

D: TRBD2
J: TRBJ2-5
size: -
V: TRBV28
DNA: TGTGCCAGCAGCCCGGGACTAGCGGGAGCCGGCGAGACCCAGTACTTC
CDR3: CASSPGLAGAGETQYF

D: TRBD1
J: TRBJ2-1
size: -
V: TRBV10-2
DNA: TGCGCCAGCAGTGATGGGAGACAGGGGCCCCATAGGGAGCAGTTCTTC
CDR3: CASSDGRQGPHREQFF

D: -
J: TRBJ1-2
size: once
V: TRBV4-3
DNA: TGCGCCAGCAGCCAAGGAACAGGGTCTAACTATGGCTACACCTTC
CDR3: CASSQGTGSNYGYTF

D: -
J: TRBJ1-1
size: once
V: TRBV7-6
DNA: TGTGCCAGCAGCTTAGGCCAGGCTAACACTGAAGCTTTCTTT
CDR3: CASSLGQANTEAFF

D: TRBD1
J: TRBJ2-7
size: -
V: TRBV13
DNA: TGTGCCAGCAGCTCTATCCGGGACAGAGGCGAGCAGTACTTC
CDR3: CASSSIRDRGEQYF

D: TRBD2
J: TRBJ2-7
size: -
V: TRBV5-1
DNA: TGCGCCAGCAGCTTGGCTGCTAGCGGGTCTGAGGTTTTCCGCGAGCAGTACTTC
CDR3: CASSLAASGSEVFREQYF

D: -
J: TRBJ1-1
size: -
V: TRBV7-2
DNA: TGTGCCAGCAGCTGGGACTCTCCGAACACTGAAGCTTTCTTT
CDR3: CASSWDSPNTEAFF

D: -
J: TRBJ2-7
size: -
V: TRBV28
DNA: TGTGCCAGCAGCCCTCGACTAGGTAACGAGCAGTACTTC
CDR3: CASSPRLGNEQYF

D: TRBD1
J: TRBJ2-7
size: -
V: TRBV29-1
DNA: TGCAGCGTTGAGGGGGACAGCTCCTACGAGCAGTACTTC
CDR3: CSVEGDSSYEQYF

D: -
J: TRBJ2-5
size: few
V: TRBV14
DNA: TGTGCCAGCAGCTCCTACAGGCTCCAAGAGACCCAGTACTTC
CDR3: CASSSYRLQETQYF

D: -
J: TRBJ2-7
size: -
V: TRBV28
DNA: TGTGCCAGCAGCACTCAGGACTACACCTACGAGCAGTACTTC
CDR3: CASSTQDYTYEQYF

D: TRBD1
J: TRBJ1-3
size: -
V: TRBV25-1
DNA: TGTGCCAGCAGTGAGACAGGGGGTGTCTCTGGAAACACCATATATTTT
CDR3: CASSETGGVSGNTIYF

D: -
J: TRBJ1-4
size: -
V: TRBV15
DNA: TGTGCCACCAGCAGAGCAAGAGGGGCAACTAATGAAAAACTGTTTTTT
CDR3: CATSRARGATNEKLFF

D: -
J: TRBJ2-7
size: medium-sized
V: TRBV2
DNA: TGTGCCAGCAGTGGGGACGGTCCCCACGAGCAGTACTTC
CDR3: CASSGDGPHEQYF

D: -
J: TRBJ2-7
size: -
V: TRBV5-6
DNA: TGTGCCAGCAGCTTGGGGCACCAAACCTACGAGCAGTACTTC
CDR3: CASSLGHQTYEQYF

D: -
J: TRBJ2-1
size: once
V: TRBV29-1
DNA: TGCAGCGCGTTAGGGGGCTCCTACAATGAGCAGTTCTTC
CDR3: CSALGGSYNEQFF

D: -
J: TRBJ2-3
size: -
V: TRBV5-6
DNA: TGTGCCAGCAGCGCTCTGGGGCTTAGCACAGATACGCAGTACTTT
CDR3: CASSALGLSTDTQYF

D: -
J: TRBJ2-7
size: -
V: TRBV6-1
DNA: TGTGCCAGCAGTGAAGTTGAGGGGCCTCTCTACGAGCAGTACTTC
CDR3: CASSEVEGPLYEQYF

D: -
J: TRBJ1-1
size: -
V: TRBV19
DNA: TGTGCCAGTAGTATCCGAAACGGAGGCACTGAAGCTTTCTTT
CDR3: CASSIRNGGTEAFF

D: -
J: TRBJ1-2
size: -
V: TRBV19
DNA: TGTGCCAGTAGTATAGTAACAGGTTCTGATGGCTACACCTTC
CDR3: CASSIVTGSDGYTF

D: -
J: TRBJ2-5
size: -
V: TRBV7-8
DNA: TGTGCCAGCATAAGCATACAGGGTGAAGAGACCCAGTACTTC
CDR3: CASISIQGEETQYF

D: TRBD2
J: TRBJ2-3
size: -
V: TRBV2
DNA: TGTGCCAGCAGTACTAGCGGGATCACAGATACGCAGTATTTT
CDR3: CASSTSGITDTQYF

D: -
J: TRBJ1-6
size: -
V: TRBV27
DNA: TGTGCCAGCAGTTTAGTAAGGGGAGCTTCAAATTCACCCCTCCACTTT
CDR3: CASSLVRGASNSPLHF

D: TRBD1
J: TRBJ2-6
size: -
V: TRBV7-9
DNA: TGTGCCAGCAGCTTAGCGGGGCGGCAGGGGGCCTCCGGGGCCAACGTCCTGACTTTC
CDR3: CASSLAGRQGASGANVLTF

D: -
J: TRBJ2-1
size: -
V: TRBV5-6
DNA: TGTGCCAGCCAGGACAGTGACTCCTACAATGAGCAGTTCTTC
CDR3: CASQDSDSYNEQFF

D: -
J: TRBJ1-1
size: -
V: TRBV4-3
DNA: TGCGCCAGCAGCCCCTCCGGTGTGGTGATCGGGGTGAACACTGAAGCTTTCTTT
CDR3: CASSPSGVVIGVNTEAFF

D: -
J: TRBJ2-7
size: -
V: TRBV5-1
DNA: TGCGCCAGCAGCTTTGGCAGGGGGGCCTACGAGCAGTACTTC
CDR3: CASSFGRGAYEQYF

D: -
J: TRBJ2-5
size: -
V: TRBV6-5
DNA: TGTGCCAGCAGTTACTCTGGGGGGCAAGAGACCCAGTACTTC
CDR3: CASSYSGGQETQYF

D: -
J: TRBJ2-2
size: once
V: TRBV6-4
DNA: TGTGCCAGCAGTGGAAGCGGAGCCGCGAACACCGGGGAGCTGTTTTTT
CDR3: CASSGSGAANTGELFF

D: -
J: TRBJ2-1
size: -
V: TRBV6-6
DNA: TGTGCCAGCACCCGGACCCAAAAGGGCAATGAGCAGTTCTTC
CDR3: CASTRTQKGNEQFF

D: TRBD1
J: TRBJ2-2
size: -
V: TRBV6-4
DNA: TGTGCCAGCAGGCCGGGGGACAGGATCCCCGGGGAGCTGTTTTTT
CDR3: CASRPGDRIPGELFF

D: TRBD2
J: TRBJ2-1
size: once
V: TRBV7-8
DNA: TGTGCCAGCAGCCCCGGGACTAGCGGGAGGGCCAAGATTAGCTCCTACAATGAGCAGTTCTTC
CDR3: CASSPGTSGRAKISSYNEQFF

D: -
J: TRBJ1-3
size: -
V: TRBV4-1
DNA: TGCGCCAGCAGCCAAGACGTCGCCTTCTCTGGAAACACCATATATTTT
CDR3: CASSQDVAFSGNTIYF

D: TRBD2
J: TRBJ2-7
size: -
V: TRBV7-2
DNA: TGTGCCAGCAGCTTAGTAATAAGCGGGGACTCCTACGAGCAGTACTTC
CDR3: CASSLVISGDSYEQYF